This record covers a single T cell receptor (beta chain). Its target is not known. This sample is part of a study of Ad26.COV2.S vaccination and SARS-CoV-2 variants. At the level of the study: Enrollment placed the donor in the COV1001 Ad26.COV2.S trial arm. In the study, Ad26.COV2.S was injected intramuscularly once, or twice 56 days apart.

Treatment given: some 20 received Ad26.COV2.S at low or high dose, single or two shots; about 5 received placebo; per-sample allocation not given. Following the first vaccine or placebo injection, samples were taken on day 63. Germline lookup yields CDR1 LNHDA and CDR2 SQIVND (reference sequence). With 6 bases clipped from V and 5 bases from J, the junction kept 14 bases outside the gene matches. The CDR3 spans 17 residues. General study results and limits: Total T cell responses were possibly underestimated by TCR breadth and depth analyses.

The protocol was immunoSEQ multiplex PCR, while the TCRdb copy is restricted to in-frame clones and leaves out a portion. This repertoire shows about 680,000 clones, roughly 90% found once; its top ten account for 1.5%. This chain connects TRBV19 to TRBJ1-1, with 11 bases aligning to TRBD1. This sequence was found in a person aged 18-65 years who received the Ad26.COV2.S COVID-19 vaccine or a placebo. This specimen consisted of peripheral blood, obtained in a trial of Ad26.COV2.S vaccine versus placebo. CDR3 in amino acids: CASSAPSSDRGRTEAFF. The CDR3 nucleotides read TGTGCCAGTAGCGCCCCCTCTTCGGACAGGGGGCGGACTGAAGCTTTCTTT.